One sample yielded the 4 T cell receptor beta chains listed below, sequenced in a study of CXCR3-negative and CXCR3-positive naive CD8 T cells. General study findings and limits: Naive cells with CXCR3 showed TRB CDR3s that were more hydrophobic than those in CXCR3-negative naive cells.

Which antigens these TCRs recognize remains unknown. TRB cDNA libraries were made by UMI-labeled 5' RACE. TCRdb re-called the 5' RACE reads and shows each CDR3 protein once, DNA omitted. Its clone listing holds some 99,000 distinct CDR3 sequences. The sequenced material came from naive CXCR3+ CD8+ T cells from blood. Subset reported: CD45RO-CCR7+CD27+CD95- naive CD8+ T cells expressing CXCR3 (TNR3+). Receptors were obtained from a human donor in good health. Some clones in this sample may be carry-over from other donors' samples.

CDR3: CSLTGQGTSGGYNEQFF. The V call is TRBV29-1, the J call TRBJ2-1; the TRBD2 assignment by TCRdb is unverifiable without DNA. Germline V CDR1 and CDR2: SQVTM, ANQGSEA. This CDR3 has 17 residues.

This rearrangement joins TRBV9 to TRBJ1-5. Germline CDR1 reads SGDLS; CDR2 reads YYNGEE. CDR3 length equals 15 residues. This CDR3 reads CASSVGGNPYQPQHF.

The CDR3 reads CSVELGESETQYF. This sequence joins TRBV29-1 and TRBJ2-5; the D gene TCRdb calls, TRBD1, cannot be checked with no DNA. The CDR3 extends over 13 amino acids. Germline CDR1 SQVTM, CDR2 ANQGSEA.

The rearrangement joins TRBV25-1 to TRBJ2-7; TCRdb proposes TRBD1, but this gene call is untestable without DNA. The CDR3 length is 16 residues. CDR1 and CDR2 from the germline V gene are MGHDK and SYGVNS. CDR3: CASSEPDRSTNYEQYF.